This note documents a single TCR beta chain sequence. The antigen is unknown. The data were obtained in a study of T cell clonotyping in hematopoietic cell transplantation. CDR3 length: 14 residues. The germline CDR1 and CDR2 sequences are MGHDK and SYGVNS. V lost 4 bases and J 0 bases, leaving 9 bases between the germline ends. Findings and caveats of the study: At the given depth, recipient repertoires were over 95% de novo clonotypes. Graft donor and pretransplant recipient Inverse Simpson Index values predicted broader posttransplant TCR diversity.

The data were produced by immunoSEQ multiplex PCR, yet TCRdb's version contains in-frame clones alone and is incomplete. The sample lists under 9,000 clones, roughly 66% seen once, with 22% in the top ten. The clonotype comes from a male patient aged 55 to 70 who had an allogeneic stem cell transplant from an unrelated donor, so the T cells may come from the graft donor. Some clones in this sample may be carry-over from other donors' samples. The sequencing used peripheral blood mononuclear cells, collected 100 days after allogeneic stem cell transplant. This chain connects TRBV25-1 to TRBJ2-5, with D unresolved. The CDR3 DNA reads TGTGCCAGCAGTGGAAATGTGTACCAAGAGACCCAGTACTTC. This sequence encodes CASSGNVYQETQYF.